A selection of T cell receptor beta chains follows, all from one sample in a study of control samples from healthy donors and cancer patients. Assay used: immunoSEQ multiplex PCR; TCRdb lists only in-frame clones, some missing. This table holds some 51,000 clones, 88% found once. The sample consisted of blood. The source of these receptors is a man aged 50 to 60 in good health. Both conserved end residues are part of each CDR3. Each record gives: V gene, D gene, CDR3 length, J gene, clone size, CDR3 DNA, CDR3 protein. A D gene is named only where the DNA matches it firmly. Not every row has a clone size; where given, it reads once, few, many or a size class.

TRBV29-1	NA	13	TRBJ2-7	once	TGCAGCGTTGAATTCCGGGACCGCTACGAGCAGTACTTC	CSVEFRDRYEQYF
TRBV5-1	NA	16	TRBJ2-5	NA	TGCGCCAGCACCCAGGGGGGCGGAGGTCGACAAGAGACCCAGTACTTC	CASTQGGGGRQETQYF
TRBV3-1/TRBV3-2	TRBD2	15	TRBJ2-5	NA	TGTGCCAGCAGCCAAGGACTAGCGGGAGCAGAGACCCAGTACTTC	CASSQGLAGAETQYF
TRBV18	NA	12	TRBJ2-7	NA	TGTGCCAGCTCCCCCGCGGGCTACGAGCAGTACTTC	CASSPAGYEQYF
TRBV3-1/TRBV3-2	NA	11	TRBJ1-3	NA	TGTGCCAGCAGCCAAGGGAACACCATATATTTT	CASSQGNTIYF
TRBV7-6	NA	15	TRBJ1-5	NA	TGTGCCAGCAGGGTACAGGGCAGGAGGGATCAGCCCCAGCATTTT	CASRVQGRRDQPQHF
TRBV24-1	NA	14	TRBJ2-5	NA	TGTGCCACCAGTGATTTTCTCCCCCAAGAGACCCAGTACTTC	CATSDFLPQETQYF
TRBV7-2	NA	15	TRBJ2-2	NA	TGTGCCAGCAGCCGGACAGTCACGAACACCGGGGAGCTGTTTTTT	CASSRTVTNTGELFF
TRBV6-4	NA	14	TRBJ1-2	NA	TGTGCCAGCAGTGACTTCGCCCGGGGGTATGGCTACACCTTC	CASSDFARGYGYTF
TRBV28	NA	15	TRBJ1-4	NA	TGTGCCAGCAGTTTAGGTGATTCGGGGAATGAAAAACTGTTTTTT	CASSLGDSGNEKLFF
TRBV7-2	TRBD2	14	TRBJ2-7	NA	TGTGCCAGCAGCCCACTAGCGGGAGGGTACGAGCAGTACTTC	CASSPLAGGYEQYF
TRBV27	NA	12	TRBJ1-1	NA	TGTGCCAGCAGGAATCTGGAGACTGAAGCTTTCTTT	CASRNLETEAFF
TRBV6-5	NA	11	TRBJ1-2	few	TGTGCGGTAGGGGTTAGCTATGGCTACACCTTC	CAVGVSYGYTF
TRBV20-1	NA	11	TRBJ2-1	NA	TGCAGTCTGACAGCCGTCTATGAGCAGTTCTTC	CSLTAVYEQFF
TRBV27	NA	12	TRBJ2-1	NA	TGTGCCAGCAGGCTCTTGAGGGGTGAGCAGTTCTTC	CASRLLRGEQFF
TRBV30	NA	14	TRBJ1-5	NA	TGTGCCTGGAGTGGTCTGGCTGGGAATCAGCCCCAGCATTTT	CAWSGLAGNQPQHF
TRBV9	TRBD2	18	TRBJ2-3	NA	TGTGCCAGCAGCGCCGCCCCCTATGCGGGAGGGATAGCAGATACGCAGTATTTT	CASSAAPYAGGIADTQYF
TRBV28	NA	15	TRBJ2-7	NA	TGTGCCAGCAGCACCCGGGATCCCTTCTCCTACGAGCAGTACTTC	CASSTRDPFSYEQYF
TRBV28	TRBD1	13	TRBJ1-2	NA	TGTGCCAGCACCATCGACAGGGATCGCGGCTACACCTTC	CASTIDRDRGYTF
TRBV12-3/TRBV12-4	TRBD1	13	TRBJ2-5	NA	TGTGCCAGCACTATGACAGGGGTGGAGACCCAGTACTTC	CASTMTGVETQYF
TRBV11-2	TRBD2	16	TRBJ2-1	once	TGTGCCAGCAGCTGGGGGGGGACTAGCGGGTTTGGTCCAGAGTTCTTC	CASSWGGTSGFGPEFF
TRBV7-2	NA	14	TRBJ1-4	NA	TGTGCCAGCAGCCAGGGGTTGGCTAATGAAAAACTGTTTTTT	CASSQGLANEKLFF
TRBV14	TRBD2	16	TRBJ2-7	few	TGTGCCAGCAGCCAAGAGCGAGTGGGACTACTCTACGAGCAGTACTTC	CASSQERVGLLYEQYF
TRBV4-1	TRBD1	16	TRBJ1-5	NA	TGCGCCAGCAGCCAAGAACCGGGACAGTCCAATCAGCCCCAGCATTTT	CASSQEPGQSNQPQHF
TRBV29-1	TRBD1	14	TRBJ1-2	NA	TGCAGCGTTGAAGAGGACAGGAGACTCTATGGCTACACCTTC	CSVEEDRRLYGYTF
TRBV19	TRBD2	14	TRBJ2-1	few	TGTGCCAGTCTAGCGGGAGGTGGCTACAATGAGCAGTTCTTC	CASLAGGGYNEQFF
TRBV27	TRBD2	17	TRBJ2-2	NA	TGTGCCAGCAGTTTAAGGGGACTAGCGGGATTTACCGGGGAGCTGTTTTTT	CASSLRGLAGFTGELFF
TRBV7-2	NA	13	TRBJ2-1	NA	TGTGCCAGCAGCTTACCGGTCCACAATGAGCAGTTCTTC	CASSLPVHNEQFF
TRBV19	TRBD2	18	TRBJ2-2	NA	TGTGCCAGTAGTACCTCGGCTAGCGGGAGCGGTGCGATCGGGGAGCTGTTTTTT	CASSTSASGSGAIGELFF
TRBV6-5	TRBD1	16	TRBJ1-4	NA	TGTGCCAGCAGTTACTCGCGGACAGGGGCTTGGGAAAAACTGTTTTTT	CASSYSRTGAWEKLFF
TRBV6-2/TRBV6-3	NA	14	TRBJ1-2	NA	TGTGCCAGCAGTTACTCGCGGGGTAACTATGGCTACACCTTC	CASSYSRGNYGYTF
TRBV19	NA	13	TRBJ2-5	NA	TGTGCCAGTAGTATCACTATCCAAGAGACCCAGTACTTC	CASSITIQETQYF
TRBV29-1	NA	13	TRBJ1-2	NA	TGCAGCGTGATGCCCGGGACGGATTTTAGCTACACCTTC	CSVMPGTDFSYTF
TRBV19	NA	11	TRBJ1-4	NA	TGTGCCAGTAGTACCGGGGGTTCACTGTTTTTT	CASSTGGSLFF
TRBV11-3	TRBD1	14	TRBJ2-7	NA	TGTGCCAGCAGCCCCCAAACAGGGGCTGGCGAGCAGTACTTC	CASSPQTGAGEQYF
TRBV7-2	TRBD2	14	TRBJ2-7	NA	TGTGCCAGCAGCTCTAGCGGGAGGTTTTACGAGCAGTACTTC	CASSSSGRFYEQYF
TRBV19	TRBD2	15	TRBJ2-3	NA	TGTGCCAGTAGTATAGCGCTAGCGGGAGTAGATACGCAGTATTTT	CASSIALAGVDTQYF
TRBV2	NA	13	TRBJ1-5	NA	TGTGCCAGCAGTGACGGGGGAGTTCAGCCCCAGCATTTT	CASSDGGVQPQHF
TRBV9	NA	13	TRBJ1-1	once	TGTGCCAGCAGCGCACAAGGAAACACTGAAGCTTTCTTT	CASSAQGNTEAFF
TRBV6-1	TRBD1	18	TRBJ1-2	NA	TGTGCCAGCAGTGCCCTGAGGGGAGACAGGGGCCGCGACTATGGCTACACCTTC	CASSALRGDRGRDYGYTF
TRBV4-1	NA	15	TRBJ1-1	NA	TGCGCCAGCAGCCAAGTAGGACCCTGGGGGACTGAAGCTTTCTTT	CASSQVGPWGTEAFF
TRBV5-1	TRBD2	14	TRBJ2-1	once	TGCGCCAGCGGACTAGCGGGAGGATACAATGAGCAGTTCTTC	CASGLAGGYNEQFF
TRBV27	TRBD1	16	TRBJ2-4	NA	TGTGCCAGCAGTTTATTGGGACAGGGGACCAAAAACATTCAGTACTTC	CASSLLGQGTKNIQYF
TRBV12-3/TRBV12-4	NA	12	TRBJ2-7	few	TGTGCCAGCAGTTTAGATAGATACGAGCAGTACTTC	CASSLDRYEQYF
TRBV19	NA	14	TRBJ2-1	NA	TGTGCCAGTAGGACCGGTTTCACCTACAATGAGCAGTTCTTC	CASRTGFTYNEQFF
TRBV6-6	TRBD2	13	TRBJ2-7	NA	TGTGCCAGCTGGGCGGGGAGGGCGTACGAGCAGTACTTC	CASWAGRAYEQYF
TRBV7-3	NA	13	TRBJ1-1	NA	TGTGCCAGCAGCCCAACCATGAACACTGAAGCTTTCTTT	CASSPTMNTEAFF
TRBV6-5	NA	13	TRBJ1-3	NA	TGTGCCAGCAGTCCTGAGAGAGGGAACACCATATATTTT	CASSPERGNTIYF
TRBV19	NA	15	TRBJ1-3	NA	TGTGCCAGTAGTGCAGGGGATAACTCTGGAAACACCATATATTTT	CASSAGDNSGNTIYF
TRBV21-1	NA	17	TRBJ2-1	NA	TGTGCCAGCAGCTCTCGGACGCTACAAAAAGATTACAATGAGCAGTTCTTC	CASSSRTLQKDYNEQFF
TRBV7-2	TRBD2	16	TRBJ2-1	NA	TGTGCCAGCAGCTTAGCCGGACTAGCGGCCATCAATGAGCAGTTCTTC	CASSLAGLAAINEQFF
TRBV6-5	NA	14	TRBJ2-3	NA	TGTGCCAGCAGCTACCTCAGGGACACAGATACGCAGTATTTT	CASSYLRDTDTQYF
TRBV13	NA	18	TRBJ2-7	NA	TGTGCCAGCAGCTCCCTGGTTGAGCAGGATTCTCGCTCCTACGAGCAGTACTTC	CASSSLVEQDSRSYEQYF
TRBV18	NA	14	TRBJ1-4	once	TGTGCCAGCTCACCACGCAGACCGGTTGAAAAACTGTTTTTT	CASSPRRPVEKLFF
TRBV6-5	NA	13	TRBJ2-7	NA	TGTGCCAGCAGCACAGGACGGGAGTACGAGCAGTACTTC	CASSTGREYEQYF
TRBV28	NA	15	TRBJ2-2	NA	TGTGCCAGCAGTTTGGACTTTGCGAACACCGGGGAGCTGTTTTTT	CASSLDFANTGELFF
TRBV6-5	TRBD1	14	TRBJ2-7	NA	TGTGCCAGCAGCCCAGGGGGCCATACCTACGAGCAGTACTTC	CASSPGGHTYEQYF
TRBV3-1/TRBV3-2	NA	12	TRBJ2-5	few	TGTGCCAGCAGCCGGGACGGAGAGACCCAGTACTTC	CASSRDGETQYF
TRBV7-2	NA	13	TRBJ2-1	NA	TGTGCCAGCAGCTTAAGAGCGTCGAATGAGCAGTTCTTC	CASSLRASNEQFF
TRBV18	NA	16	TRBJ1-1	NA	TGTGCCAGCTCACAACAATCAACAACGGCGAACACTGAAGCTTTCTTT	CASSQQSTTANTEAFF